This passage covers 6 T cell receptor beta chains from one sample sequenced in a study of blood T cell dynamics during melanoma immunotherapy. Data came from immunoSEQ multiplex PCR; TCRdb stores just in-frame clones and leaves some out. This sample has roughly 14,000 clones; 70% to 90% occur once, and the top ten carry less than 9.5%. Time point indicated: week 3, after first cycle of checkpoint inhibitor. This material consisted of blood, taken from a patient treated with checkpoint blockade. The origin of the receptors is a human donor with melanoma.

The chain joins TRBV19 to TRBJ1-3, with 9 bases matching TRBD1. The germline gives CDR1 LNHDA, CDR2 SQIVND (reference sequence). The CDR3 extends over 17 amino acids. After removal of 6 bases from V and 0 bases from J, the junction contained 9 bases not matched to a gene. The CDR3 is CASSITGGSYSGNTIYF. The CDR3 nucleotides are TGTGCCAGTAGCATAACAGGGGGCTCGTACTCTGGAAACACCATATATTTT.

This sequence joins TRBV7-2 and TRBJ2-2; D ambiguous. This CDR3 is built from 13 residues. Germline-derived CDR1 and CDR2 are SGHTA and FQGNSA. Trimming removed 5 bases at V and 3 bases at J, with 7 bases between. The CDR3 loop is CASSAGDTGELFF. CDR3 coding DNA: TGTGCCAGCAGCGCCGGAGACACCGGGGAGCTGTTTTTT.

The chain links TRBV7-2 to TRBJ2-5; D perhaps matches TRBD2 (5 bases). Germline lookup yields CDR1 SGHTA and CDR2 FQGNSA. This CDR3 contains 13 residues. Between the trimmed V and J ends, which lost 2 bases and 3 bases, there was a span of 7 bases. The CDR3: CASSLSREETQYF. The CDR3 DNA follows: TGTGCCAGCAGCTTATCGCGGGAAGAGACCCAGTACTTC.

This chain connects TRBV28 to TRBJ2-3, with D perhaps being TRBD1 or TRBD2 (5 bases each). This CDR3 region has 13 residues. V dropped 8 bases and J dropped 6 bases, with 15 bases sitting between them. Per germline, CDR1 MDHEN and CDR2 SYDVKM. The CDR3 nucleotides are TGTGCCAGCGGAGTCCGGGGACCGGATACGCAGTATTTT. Residues: CASGVRGPDTQYF.

This clone came up a few times. V gene TRBV27 combines with J gene TRBJ2-7; 9 bases line up with TRBD1. Germline V lookup: CDR1 MNHEY, CDR2 SMNVEV (reference sequence). The V and J ends lost 2 bases and 7 bases, in that order; junction bases with no gene match: 6. This CDR3 region has 14 residues. The CDR3 loop reads CASSLTGGPREQYF. CDR3 coding DNA: TGTGCCAGCAGTTTAACAGGGGGCCCCCGGGAGCAGTACTTC.

The chain is built from TRBV25-1 and TRBJ2-2; 10 bases fit TRBD2. This CDR3 region has 15 residues. Germline CDR1 and CDR2: MGHDK and SYGVNS. Trimming cost V 6 bases and J 2 bases; bases outside gene matches: 3. CDR3 bases: TGTGCCAGCAGAGGACTAGCGGTCAACACCGGGGAGCTGTTTTTT. Its translation is CASRGLAVNTGELFF. The whole variable domain, remainder taken from reference TRBV25-1 and TRBJ2-2, is EADIYQTPRYLVIGTGKKITLECSQTMGHDKMYWYQQDPGMELHLIHYSYGVNSTEKGDLSSESTVSRIRTEHFPLTLESARPSHTSQYLCASRGLAVNTGELFFGEGSRLTVL.